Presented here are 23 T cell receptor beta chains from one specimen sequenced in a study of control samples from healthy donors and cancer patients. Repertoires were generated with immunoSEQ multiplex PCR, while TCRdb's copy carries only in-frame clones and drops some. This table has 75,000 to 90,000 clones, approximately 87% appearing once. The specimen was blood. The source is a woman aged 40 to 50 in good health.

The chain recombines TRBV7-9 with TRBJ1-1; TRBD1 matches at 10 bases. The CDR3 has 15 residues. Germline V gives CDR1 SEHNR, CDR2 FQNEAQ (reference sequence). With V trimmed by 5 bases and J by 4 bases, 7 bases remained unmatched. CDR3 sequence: CASSQPDRGLTEAFF. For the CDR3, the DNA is TGTGCCAGCAGCCAACCAGACAGGGGGCTCACTGAAGCTTTCTTT.

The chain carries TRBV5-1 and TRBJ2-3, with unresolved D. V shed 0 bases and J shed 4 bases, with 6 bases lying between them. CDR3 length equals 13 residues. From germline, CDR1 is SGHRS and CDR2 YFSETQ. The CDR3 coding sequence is TGCGCCAGCAGCTTGGACATCTCAGATACGCAGTATTTT. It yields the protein CASSLDISDTQYF.

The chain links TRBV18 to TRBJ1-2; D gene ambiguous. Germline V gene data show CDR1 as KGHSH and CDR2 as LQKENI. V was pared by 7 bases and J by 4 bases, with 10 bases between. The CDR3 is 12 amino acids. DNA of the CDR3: TGTGCCAGCTACACGGCTTCCTATGGCTACACCTTC. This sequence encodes CASYTASYGYTF.

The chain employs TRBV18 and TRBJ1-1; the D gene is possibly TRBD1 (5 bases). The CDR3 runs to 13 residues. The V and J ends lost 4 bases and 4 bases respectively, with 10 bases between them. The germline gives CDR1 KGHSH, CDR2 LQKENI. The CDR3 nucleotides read TGTGCCAGCTCACTGGGGGAGAGCACTGAAGCTTTCTTT. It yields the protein CASSLGESTEAFF.

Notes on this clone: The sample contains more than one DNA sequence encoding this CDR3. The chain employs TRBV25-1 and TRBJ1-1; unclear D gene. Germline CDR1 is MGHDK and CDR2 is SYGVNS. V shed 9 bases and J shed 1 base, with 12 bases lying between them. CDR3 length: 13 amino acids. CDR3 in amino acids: CASSSVGNTEAFF. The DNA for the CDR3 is TGTGCCAGTAGTTCTGTCGGGAACACTGAAGCTTTCTTT.

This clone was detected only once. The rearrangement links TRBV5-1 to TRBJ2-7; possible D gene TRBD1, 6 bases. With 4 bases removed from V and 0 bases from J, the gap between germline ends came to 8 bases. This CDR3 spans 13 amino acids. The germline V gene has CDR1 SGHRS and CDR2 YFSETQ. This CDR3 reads CASSADSSYEQYF. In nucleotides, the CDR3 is TGCGCCAGCAGCGCGGACAGCTCCTACGAGCAGTACTTC.

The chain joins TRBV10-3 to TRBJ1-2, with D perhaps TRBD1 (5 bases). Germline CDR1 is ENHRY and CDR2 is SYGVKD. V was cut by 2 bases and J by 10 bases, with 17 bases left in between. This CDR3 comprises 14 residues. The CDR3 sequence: CAISESKQAYTYTF. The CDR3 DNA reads TGTGCCATCAGTGAGAGCAAACAGGCCTATACCTACACCTTC.

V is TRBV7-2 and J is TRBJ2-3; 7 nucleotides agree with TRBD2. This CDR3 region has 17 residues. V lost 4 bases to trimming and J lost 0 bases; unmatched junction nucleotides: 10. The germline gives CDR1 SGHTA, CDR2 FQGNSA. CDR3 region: CASSSRPSTSSTDTQYF. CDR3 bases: TGTGCCAGCAGCTCCCGCCCGTCGACTAGCAGCACAGATACGCAGTATTTT. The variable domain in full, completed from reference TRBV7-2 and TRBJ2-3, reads GAGVSQSPSNKVTEKGKDVELRCDPISGHTALYWYRQSLGQGLEFLIYFQGNSAPDKSGLPSDRFSAERTGGSVSTLTIQRTQQEDSAVYLCASSSRPSTSSTDTQYFGPGTRLTVL.

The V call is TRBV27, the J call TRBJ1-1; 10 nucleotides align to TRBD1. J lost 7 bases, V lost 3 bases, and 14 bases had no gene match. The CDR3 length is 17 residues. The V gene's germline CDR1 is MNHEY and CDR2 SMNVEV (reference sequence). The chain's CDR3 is CASSLVPGQGPRFEAFF. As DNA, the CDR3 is TGTGCCAGCAGTTTGGTTCCGGGACAGGGGCCAAGATTTGAAGCTTTCTTT.

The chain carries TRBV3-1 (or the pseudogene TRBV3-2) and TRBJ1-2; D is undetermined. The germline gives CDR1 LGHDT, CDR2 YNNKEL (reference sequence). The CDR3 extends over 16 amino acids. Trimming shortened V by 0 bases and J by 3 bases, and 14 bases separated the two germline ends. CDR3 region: CASSQDLVSSHYGYTF. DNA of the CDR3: TGTGCCAGCAGCCAAGATCTGGTTAGTTCCCACTATGGCTACACCTTC.

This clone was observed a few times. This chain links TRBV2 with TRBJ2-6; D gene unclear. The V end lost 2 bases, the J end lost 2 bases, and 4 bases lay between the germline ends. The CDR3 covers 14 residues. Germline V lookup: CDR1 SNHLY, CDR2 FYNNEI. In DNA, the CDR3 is TGTGCCAGCAGTGAAAGGGCTGGGGCCAACGTCCTGACTTTC. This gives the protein CASSERAGANVLTF.

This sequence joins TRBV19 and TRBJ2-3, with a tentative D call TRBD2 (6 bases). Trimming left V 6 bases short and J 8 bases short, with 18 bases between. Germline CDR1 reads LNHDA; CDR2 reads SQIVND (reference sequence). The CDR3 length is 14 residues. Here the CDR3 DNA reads TGTGCCAGTAGACCGGGATTCCCCGGGGGTACGCAGTATTTT. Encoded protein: CASRPGFPGGTQYF.

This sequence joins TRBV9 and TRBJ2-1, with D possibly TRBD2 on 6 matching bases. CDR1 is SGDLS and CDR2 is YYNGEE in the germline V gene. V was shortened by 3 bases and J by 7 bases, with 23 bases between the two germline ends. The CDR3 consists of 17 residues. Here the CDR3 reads CASSAISAEGEGNEQFF. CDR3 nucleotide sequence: TGTGCCAGCAGCGCCATCTCGGCGGAGGGAGAAGGGAATGAGCAGTTCTTC.

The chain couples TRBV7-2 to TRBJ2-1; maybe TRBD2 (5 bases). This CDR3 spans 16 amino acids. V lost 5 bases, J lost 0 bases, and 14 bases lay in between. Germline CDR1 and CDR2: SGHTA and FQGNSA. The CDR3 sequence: CASSPRTQSSYNEQFF. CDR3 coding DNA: TGTGCCAGCAGCCCCCGGACTCAGAGCTCCTACAATGAGCAGTTCTTC.

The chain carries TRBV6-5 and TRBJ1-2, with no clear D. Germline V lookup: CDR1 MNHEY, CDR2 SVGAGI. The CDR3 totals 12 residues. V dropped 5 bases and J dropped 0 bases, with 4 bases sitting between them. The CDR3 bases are TGTGCCAGCAGTACAGCTAACTATGGCTACACCTTC. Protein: CASSTANYGYTF.

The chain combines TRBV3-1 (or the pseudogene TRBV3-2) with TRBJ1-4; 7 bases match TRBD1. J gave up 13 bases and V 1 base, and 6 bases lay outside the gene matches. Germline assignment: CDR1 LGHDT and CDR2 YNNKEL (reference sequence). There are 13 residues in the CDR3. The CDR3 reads CASSQAGDRALFF. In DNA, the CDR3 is TGTGCCAGCAGCCAAGCGGGTGACAGGGCACTGTTTTTT.

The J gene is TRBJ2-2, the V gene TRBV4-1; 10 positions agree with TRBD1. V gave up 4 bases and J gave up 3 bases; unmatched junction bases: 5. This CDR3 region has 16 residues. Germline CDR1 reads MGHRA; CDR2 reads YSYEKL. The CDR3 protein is CASSRSGTGDTGELFF. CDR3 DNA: TGCGCCAGCAGCCGGTCCGGGACAGGGGACACCGGGGAGCTGTTTTTT.

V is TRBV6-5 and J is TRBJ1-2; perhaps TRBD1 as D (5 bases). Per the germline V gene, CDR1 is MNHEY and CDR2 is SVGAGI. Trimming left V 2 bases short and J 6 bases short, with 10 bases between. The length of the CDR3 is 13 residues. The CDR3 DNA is TGTGCCAGCAGTTACGGGACGGGCCATGGCTACACCTTC. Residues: CASSYGTGHGYTF.

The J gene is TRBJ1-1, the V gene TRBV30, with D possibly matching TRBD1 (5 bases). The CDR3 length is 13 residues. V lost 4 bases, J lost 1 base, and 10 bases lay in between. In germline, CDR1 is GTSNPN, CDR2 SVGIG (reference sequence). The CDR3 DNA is TGTGCCTGGACCCGACAGTGGAACACTGAAGCTTTCTTT. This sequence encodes CAWTRQWNTEAFF.

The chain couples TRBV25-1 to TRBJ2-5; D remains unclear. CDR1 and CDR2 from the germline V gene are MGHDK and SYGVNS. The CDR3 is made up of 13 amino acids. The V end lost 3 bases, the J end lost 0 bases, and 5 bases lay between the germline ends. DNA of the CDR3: TGTGCCAGCAGTGACGAGTACCAAGAGACCCAGTACTTC. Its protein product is CASSDEYQETQYF.

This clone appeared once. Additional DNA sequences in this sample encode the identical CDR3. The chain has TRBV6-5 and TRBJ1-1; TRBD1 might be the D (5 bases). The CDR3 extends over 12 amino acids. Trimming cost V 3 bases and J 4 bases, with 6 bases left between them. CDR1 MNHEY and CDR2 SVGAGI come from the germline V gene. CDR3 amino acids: CASSYGGTEAFF. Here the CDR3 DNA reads TGTGCCAGCAGTTATGGGGGCACTGAAGCTTTCTTT.

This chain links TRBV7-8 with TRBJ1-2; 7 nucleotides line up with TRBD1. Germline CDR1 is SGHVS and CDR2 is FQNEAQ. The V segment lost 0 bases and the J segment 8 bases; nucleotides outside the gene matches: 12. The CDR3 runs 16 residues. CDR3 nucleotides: TGTGCCAGCAGCTTAGCCATTTGGGACAGCCTGAGGGGCTACACCTTC. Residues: CASSLAIWDSLRGYTF.

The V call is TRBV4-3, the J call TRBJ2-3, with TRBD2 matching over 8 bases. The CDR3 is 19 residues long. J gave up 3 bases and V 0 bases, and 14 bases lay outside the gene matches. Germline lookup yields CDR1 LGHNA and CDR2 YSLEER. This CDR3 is CASSQDLGVPGGPTDTQYF. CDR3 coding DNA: TGCGCCAGCAGCCAAGATCTAGGGGTGCCGGGGGGGCCTACAGATACGCAGTATTTT.